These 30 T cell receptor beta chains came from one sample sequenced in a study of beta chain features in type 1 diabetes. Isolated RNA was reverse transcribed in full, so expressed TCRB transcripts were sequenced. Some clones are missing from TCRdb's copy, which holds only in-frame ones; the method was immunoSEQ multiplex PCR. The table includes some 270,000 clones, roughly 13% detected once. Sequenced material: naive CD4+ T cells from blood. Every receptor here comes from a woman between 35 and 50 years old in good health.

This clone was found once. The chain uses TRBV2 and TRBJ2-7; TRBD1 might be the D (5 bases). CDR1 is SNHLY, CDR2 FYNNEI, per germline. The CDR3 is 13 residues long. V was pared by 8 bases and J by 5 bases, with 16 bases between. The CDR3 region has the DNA TGTGCCAGCGGCCAGCAGGGTTTCAACGAGCAGTACTTC. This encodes CASGQQGFNEQYF. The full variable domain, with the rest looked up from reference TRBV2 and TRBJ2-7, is EPEVTQTPSHQVTQMGQEVILRCVPISNHLYFYWYRQILGQKVEFLVSFYNNEISEKSEIFDDQFSVERPDGSNFTLKIRSTKLEDSAMYFCASGQQGFNEQYFGPGTRLTVT.

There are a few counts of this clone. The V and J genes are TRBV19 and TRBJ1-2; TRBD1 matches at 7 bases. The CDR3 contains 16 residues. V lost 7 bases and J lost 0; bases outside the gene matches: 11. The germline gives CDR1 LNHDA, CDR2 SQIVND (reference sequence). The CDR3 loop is CASTPGDRRTNYGYTF. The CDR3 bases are TGTGCCAGTACCCCAGGGGACAGACGAACTAACTATGGCTACACCTTC.

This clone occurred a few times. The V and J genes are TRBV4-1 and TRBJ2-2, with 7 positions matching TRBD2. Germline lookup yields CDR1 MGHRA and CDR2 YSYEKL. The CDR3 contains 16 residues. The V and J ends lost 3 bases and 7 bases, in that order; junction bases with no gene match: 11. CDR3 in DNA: TGCGCCAGCAGCCACCAATTCGGGGGGTTCGGCGGGGAGCTGTTTTTT. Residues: CASSHQFGGFGGELFF.

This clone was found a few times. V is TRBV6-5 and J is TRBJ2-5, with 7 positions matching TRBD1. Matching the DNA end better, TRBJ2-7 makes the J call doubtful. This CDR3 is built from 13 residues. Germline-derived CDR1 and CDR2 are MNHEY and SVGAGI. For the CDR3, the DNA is TGTGCCAGCAGTTACTCGACAGGGTACGAGCAGTACTTC. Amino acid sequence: CASSYSTGYEQYF.

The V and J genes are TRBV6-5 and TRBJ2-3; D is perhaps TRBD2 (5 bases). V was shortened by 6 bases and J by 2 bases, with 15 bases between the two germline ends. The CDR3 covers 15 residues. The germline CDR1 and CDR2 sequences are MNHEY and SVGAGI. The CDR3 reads CASSSGTYFTDTQYF. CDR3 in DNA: TGTGCCAGCAGCAGCGGCACGTATTTCACAGATACGCAGTATTTT.

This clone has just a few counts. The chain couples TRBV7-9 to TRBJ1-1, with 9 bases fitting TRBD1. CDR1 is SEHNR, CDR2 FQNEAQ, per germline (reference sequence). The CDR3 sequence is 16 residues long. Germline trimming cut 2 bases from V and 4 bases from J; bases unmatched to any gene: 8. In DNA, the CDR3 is TGTGCCAGCAGCTTAAGTCCCGGGACAGGGCGCACTGAAGCTTTCTTT. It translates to CASSLSPGTGRTEAFF.

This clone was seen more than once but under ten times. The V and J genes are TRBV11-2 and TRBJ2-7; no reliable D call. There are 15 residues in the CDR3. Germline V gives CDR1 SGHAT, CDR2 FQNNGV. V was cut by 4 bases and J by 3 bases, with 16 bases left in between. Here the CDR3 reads CASSSRSQVSYEQYF. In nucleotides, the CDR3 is TGTGCCAGCAGCTCACGCTCGCAGGTGAGCTACGAGCAGTACTTC.

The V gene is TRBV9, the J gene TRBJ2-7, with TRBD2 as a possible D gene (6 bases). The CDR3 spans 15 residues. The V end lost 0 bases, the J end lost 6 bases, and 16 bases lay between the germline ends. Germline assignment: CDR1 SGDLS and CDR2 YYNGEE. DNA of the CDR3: TGTGCCAGCAGCGTAGCGACGGAGGGTACGGGCGAGCAGTACTTC. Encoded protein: CASSVATEGTGEQYF.

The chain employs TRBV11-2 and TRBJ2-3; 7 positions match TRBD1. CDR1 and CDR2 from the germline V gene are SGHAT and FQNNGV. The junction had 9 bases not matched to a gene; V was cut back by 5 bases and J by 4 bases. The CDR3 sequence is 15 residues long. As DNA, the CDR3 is TGTGCCAGCAGCCCGGGACAGCCAAGGTCAGATACGCAGTATTTT. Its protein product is CASSPGQPRSDTQYF.

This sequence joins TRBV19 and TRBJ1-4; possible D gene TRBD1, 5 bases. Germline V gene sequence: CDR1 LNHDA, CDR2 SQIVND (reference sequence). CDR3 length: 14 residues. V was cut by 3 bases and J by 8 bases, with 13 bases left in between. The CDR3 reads CASSILGLGEKLFF. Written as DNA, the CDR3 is TGTGCCAGTAGTATCTTGGGGCTCGGGGAAAAACTGTTTTTT.

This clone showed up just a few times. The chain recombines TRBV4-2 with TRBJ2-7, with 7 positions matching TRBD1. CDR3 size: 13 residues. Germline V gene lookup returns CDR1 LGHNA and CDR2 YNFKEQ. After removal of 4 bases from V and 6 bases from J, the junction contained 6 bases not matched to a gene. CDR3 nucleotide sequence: TGTGCCAGCAGCCCCCTGACAGGGAGCGAGCAGTACTTC. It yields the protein CASSPLTGSEQYF.

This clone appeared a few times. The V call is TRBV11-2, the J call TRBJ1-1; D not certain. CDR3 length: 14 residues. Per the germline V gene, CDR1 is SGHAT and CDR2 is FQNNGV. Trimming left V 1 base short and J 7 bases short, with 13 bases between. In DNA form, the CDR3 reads TGTGCCAGCAGCTTAGGGGTTGGGCAGGTTGAAGCTTTCTTT. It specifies CASSLGVGQVEAFF.

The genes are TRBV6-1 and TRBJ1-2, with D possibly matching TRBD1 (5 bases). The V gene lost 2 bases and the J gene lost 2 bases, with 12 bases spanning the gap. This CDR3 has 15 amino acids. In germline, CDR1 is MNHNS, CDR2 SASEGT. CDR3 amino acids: CASSEKAAGNYGYTF. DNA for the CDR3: TGTGCCAGCAGTGAAAAGGCCGCAGGGAACTATGGCTACACCTTC.

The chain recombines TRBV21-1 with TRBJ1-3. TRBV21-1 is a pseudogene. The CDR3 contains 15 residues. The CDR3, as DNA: TGTGCCAGCTTGGGAGGAGACGGCGCTGGAAACACCATATATTTT. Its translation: CASLGGDGAGNTIYF.

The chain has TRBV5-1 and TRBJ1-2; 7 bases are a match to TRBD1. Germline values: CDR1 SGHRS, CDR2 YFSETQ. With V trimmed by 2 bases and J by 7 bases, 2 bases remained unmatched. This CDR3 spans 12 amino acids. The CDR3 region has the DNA TGCGCCAGCAGCTTTAACAGGGGTGGCTACACCTTC. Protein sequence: CASSFNRGGYTF.

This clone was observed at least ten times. This CDR3 is CASSQGQGDQETQYF. The CDR3 bases are TGCGCCAGCAGCCAAGGACAGGGGGACCAAGAGACCCAGTACTTC. The chain employs TRBV4-3 and TRBJ2-5, with 9 bases matching TRBD1. Germline loops: CDR1 LGHNA, CDR2 YSLEER. Trimming took 1 base from V and 0 from J; bases not matched to a gene: 0. CDR3 length: 15 residues.

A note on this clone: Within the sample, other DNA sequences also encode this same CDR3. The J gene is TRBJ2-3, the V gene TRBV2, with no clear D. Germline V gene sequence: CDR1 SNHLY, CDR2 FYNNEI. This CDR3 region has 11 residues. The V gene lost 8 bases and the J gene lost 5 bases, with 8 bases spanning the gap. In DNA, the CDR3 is TGTGCCAGCTCGACTGGAGATACGCAGTATTTT. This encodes CASSTGDTQYF.

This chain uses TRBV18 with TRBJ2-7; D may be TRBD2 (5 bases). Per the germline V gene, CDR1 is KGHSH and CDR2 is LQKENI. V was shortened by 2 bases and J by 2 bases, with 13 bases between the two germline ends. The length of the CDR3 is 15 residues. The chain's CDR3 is CASSPSRVHAYEQYF. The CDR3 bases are TGTGCCAGCTCACCATCGCGGGTCCACGCCTACGAGCAGTACTTC.

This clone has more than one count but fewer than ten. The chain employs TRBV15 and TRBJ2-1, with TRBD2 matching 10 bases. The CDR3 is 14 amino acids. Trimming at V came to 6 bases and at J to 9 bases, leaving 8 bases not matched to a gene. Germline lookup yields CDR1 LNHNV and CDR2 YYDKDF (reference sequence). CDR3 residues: CATSGFASGGEQFF. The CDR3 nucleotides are TGTGCCACCAGTGGGTTTGCTAGCGGGGGTGAGCAGTTCTTC.

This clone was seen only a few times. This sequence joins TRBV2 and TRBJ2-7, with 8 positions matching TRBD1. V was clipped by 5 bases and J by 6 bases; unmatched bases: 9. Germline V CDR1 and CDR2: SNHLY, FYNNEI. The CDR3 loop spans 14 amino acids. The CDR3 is CASSSQGALVEQYF. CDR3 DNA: TGTGCCAGCAGTTCCCAGGGGGCACTGGTCGAGCAGTACTTC.

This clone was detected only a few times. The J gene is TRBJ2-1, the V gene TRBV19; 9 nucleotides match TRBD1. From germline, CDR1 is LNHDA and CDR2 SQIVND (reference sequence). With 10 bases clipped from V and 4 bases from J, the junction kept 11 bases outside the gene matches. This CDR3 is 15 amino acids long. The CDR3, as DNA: TGTGCCACCCAGGGGGGACAGGGACCTTACAATGAGCAGTTCTTC. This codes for CATQGGQGPYNEQFF.

CDR3 loop: CASSLPRSTDTQYF. The CDR3 nucleotides read TGCGCCAGCAGCCTCCCCCGGAGCACAGATACGCAGTATTTT. The chain employs TRBV5-1 and TRBJ2-3; D is unresolved. Trimming cost V 4 bases and J 0 bases, with 9 bases left between them. Germline V lookup: CDR1 SGHRS, CDR2 YFSETQ. The CDR3 loop spans 14 amino acids.

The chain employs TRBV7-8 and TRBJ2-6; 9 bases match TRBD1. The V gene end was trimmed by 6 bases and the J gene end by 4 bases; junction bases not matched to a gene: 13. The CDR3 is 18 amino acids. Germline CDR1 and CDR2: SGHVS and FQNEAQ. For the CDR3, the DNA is TGTGCCAGCAGTCTCCGGCCGGGACAGGGAACCGGGGCCAACGTCCTGACTTTC. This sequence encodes CASSLRPGQGTGANVLTF.

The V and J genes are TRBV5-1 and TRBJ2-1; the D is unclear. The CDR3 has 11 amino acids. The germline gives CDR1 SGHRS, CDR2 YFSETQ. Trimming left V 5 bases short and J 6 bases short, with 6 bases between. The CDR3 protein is CASSRSNEQFF. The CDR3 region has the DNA TGCGCCAGCAGTCGGAGCAATGAGCAGTTCTTC.

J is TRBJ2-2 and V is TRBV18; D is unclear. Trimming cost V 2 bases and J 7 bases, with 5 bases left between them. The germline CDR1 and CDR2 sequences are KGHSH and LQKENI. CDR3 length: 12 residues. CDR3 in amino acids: CASSPFGGELFF. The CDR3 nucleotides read TGTGCCAGCTCACCATTCGGCGGGGAGCTGTTTTTT.

CDR3 sequence reads: CASSPGGKAREGETQYF. CDR3 coding DNA: TGTGCCAGCTCACCGGGAGGAAAAGCGAGGGAGGGGGAGACCCAGTACTTC. The rearrangement links TRBV18 to TRBJ2-5; 7 bases line up with TRBD2. J gave up 5 bases and V 3 bases, and 15 bases lay outside the gene matches. CDR1 is KGHSH and CDR2 is LQKENI in the germline V gene. The CDR3 sequence is 17 residues long.

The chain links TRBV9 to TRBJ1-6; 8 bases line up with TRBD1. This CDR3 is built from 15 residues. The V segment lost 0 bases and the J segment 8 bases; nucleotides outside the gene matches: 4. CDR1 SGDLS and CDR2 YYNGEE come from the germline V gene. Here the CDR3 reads CASSVAGTGDSPLHF. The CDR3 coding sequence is TGTGCCAGCAGCGTAGCCGGGACAGGAGATTCACCCCTCCACTTT.

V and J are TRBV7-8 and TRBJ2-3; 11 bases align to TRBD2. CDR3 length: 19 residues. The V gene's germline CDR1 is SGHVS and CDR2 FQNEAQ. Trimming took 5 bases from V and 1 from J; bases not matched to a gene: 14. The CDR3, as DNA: TGTGCCAGCAGCAAGAGACACCGAATGACTAGCGGGGGCACAGATACGCAGTATTTT. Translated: CASSKRHRMTSGGTDTQYF. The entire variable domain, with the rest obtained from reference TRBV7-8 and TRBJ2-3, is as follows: GAGVSQSPRYKVAKRGQDVALRCDPISGHVSLFWYQQALGQGPEFLTYFQNEAQLDKSGLPSDRFFAERPEGSVSTLKIQRTQQEDSAVYLCASSKRHRMTSGGTDTQYFGPGTRLTVL.

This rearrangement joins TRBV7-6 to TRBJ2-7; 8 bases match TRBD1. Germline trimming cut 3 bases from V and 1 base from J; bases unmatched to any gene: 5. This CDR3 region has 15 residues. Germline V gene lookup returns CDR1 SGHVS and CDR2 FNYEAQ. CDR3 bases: TGTGCCAGCAGCTTGGCCGGACAGGGATCCTACGAGCAGTACTTC. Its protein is CASSLAGQGSYEQYF.

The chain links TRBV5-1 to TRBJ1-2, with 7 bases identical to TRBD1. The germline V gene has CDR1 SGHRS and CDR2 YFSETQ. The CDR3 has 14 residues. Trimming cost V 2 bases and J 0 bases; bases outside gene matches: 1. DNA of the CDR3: TGCGCCAGCAGCTTCGACAGGGCTAACTATGGCTACACCTTC. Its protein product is CASSFDRANYGYTF. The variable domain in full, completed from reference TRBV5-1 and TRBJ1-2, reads KAGVTQTPRYLIKTRGQQVTLSCSPISGHRSVSWYQQTPGQGLQFLFEYFSETQRNKGNFPGRFSGRQFSNSRSEMNVSTLELGDSALYLCASSFDRANYGYTFGSGTRLTVV.